In its sample, the clone carrying this T cell receptor beta chain was seen a few times. Via MiXCR, TCRdb re-called the 5' RACE reads, giving one row per CDR3 protein. Among more than 300,000 distinct CDR3 sequences listed, about 10% were seen once. The V gene end was trimmed by 7 bases and the J gene end by 4 bases; junction bases not matched to a gene: 6. The CDR3 length is 15 residues. These data come from a study of T cells after yellow fever vaccination. The sequence came from a man aged 18 to 35 who received the YFV17D yellow fever vaccine. The sequences come from CD4+ T cells sorted from PBMCs, collected 45 days after the yellow fever booster vaccination. This rearrangement joins TRBV12-3 or TRBV12-4 to TRBJ2-2; 10 bases match TRBD1. CDR3 in DNA: TGTGCCAGCAACCCGACAGGGGGCTTCACCGGGGAGCTGTTTTTT. The encoded protein is CASNPTGGFTGELFF.